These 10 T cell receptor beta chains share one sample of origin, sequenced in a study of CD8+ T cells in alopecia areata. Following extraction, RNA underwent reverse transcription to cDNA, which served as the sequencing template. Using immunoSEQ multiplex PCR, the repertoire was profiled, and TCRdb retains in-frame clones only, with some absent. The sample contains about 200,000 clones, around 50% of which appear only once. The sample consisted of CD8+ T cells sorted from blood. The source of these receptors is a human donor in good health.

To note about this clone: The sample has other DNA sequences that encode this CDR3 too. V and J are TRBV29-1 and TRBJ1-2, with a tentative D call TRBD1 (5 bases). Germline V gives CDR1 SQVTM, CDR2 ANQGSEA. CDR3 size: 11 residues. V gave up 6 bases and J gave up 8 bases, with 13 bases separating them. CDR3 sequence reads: CSVGDGGGYTF. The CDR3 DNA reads TGCAGCGTGGGGGACGGAGGCGGCTACACCTTC.

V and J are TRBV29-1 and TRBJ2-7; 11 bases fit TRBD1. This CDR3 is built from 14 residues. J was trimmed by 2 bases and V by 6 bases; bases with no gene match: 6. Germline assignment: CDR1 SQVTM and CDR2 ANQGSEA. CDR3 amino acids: CSVGGTGGTYEQYF. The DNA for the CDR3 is TGCAGCGTCGGAGGGACAGGGGGAACCTACGAGCAGTACTTC.

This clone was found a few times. CDR3 DNA sequence: TGCGCCAGCACCAGGAGGGGGCGCAAGGAAGAGACCCAGTACTTC. Encoded protein: CASTRRGRKEETQYF. The rearrangement uses TRBV23-1 and TRBJ2-5; a possible D gene is TRBD1 (7 bases). TRBV23-1 is an open reading frame, and its role is uncertain. The V and J ends lost 7 bases and 3 bases respectively, with 18 bases between them. The CDR3 has 15 residues.

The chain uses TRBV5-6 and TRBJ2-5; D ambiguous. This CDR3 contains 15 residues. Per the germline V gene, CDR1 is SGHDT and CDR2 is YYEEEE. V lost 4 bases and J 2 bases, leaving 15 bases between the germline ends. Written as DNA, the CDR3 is TGTGCCAGCAGCACTCGAACCAGGATACAAGAGACCCAGTACTTC. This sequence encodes CASSTRTRIQETQYF.

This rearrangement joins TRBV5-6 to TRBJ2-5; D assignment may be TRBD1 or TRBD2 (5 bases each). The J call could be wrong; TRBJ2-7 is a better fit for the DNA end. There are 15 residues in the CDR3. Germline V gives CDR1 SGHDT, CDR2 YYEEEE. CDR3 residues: CASSFGTPSSYEQYF. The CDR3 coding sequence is TGTGCCAGCAGCTTTGGGACCCCCAGCTCCTACGAGCAGTACTTC.

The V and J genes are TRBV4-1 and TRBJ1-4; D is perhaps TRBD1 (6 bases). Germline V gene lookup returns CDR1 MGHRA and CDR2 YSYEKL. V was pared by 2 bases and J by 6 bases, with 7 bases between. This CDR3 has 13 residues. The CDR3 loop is CASSQRTDEKLFF. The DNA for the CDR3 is TGCGCCAGCAGCCAAAGGACAGATGAAAAACTGTTTTTT.

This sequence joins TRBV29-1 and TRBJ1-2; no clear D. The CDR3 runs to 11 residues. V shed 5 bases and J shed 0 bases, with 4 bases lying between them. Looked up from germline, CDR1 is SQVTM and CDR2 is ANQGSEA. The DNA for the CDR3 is TGCAGCGTTTCAGCTAACTATGGCTACACCTTC. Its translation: CSVSANYGYTF.

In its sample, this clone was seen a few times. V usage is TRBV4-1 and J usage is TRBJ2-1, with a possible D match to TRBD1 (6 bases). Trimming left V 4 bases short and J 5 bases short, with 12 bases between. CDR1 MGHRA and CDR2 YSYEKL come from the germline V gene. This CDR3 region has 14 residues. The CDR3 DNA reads TGCGCCAGCAGCCCTCGGGACACAAACAATGAGCAGTTCTTC. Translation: CASSPRDTNNEQFF.

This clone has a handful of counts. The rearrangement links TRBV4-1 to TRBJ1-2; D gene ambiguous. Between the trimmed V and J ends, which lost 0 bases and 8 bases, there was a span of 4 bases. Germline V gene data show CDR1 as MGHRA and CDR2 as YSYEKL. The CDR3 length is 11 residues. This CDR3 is CASSQDKGYTF. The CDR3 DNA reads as TGCGCCAGCAGCCAAGACAAAGGCTACACCTTC.

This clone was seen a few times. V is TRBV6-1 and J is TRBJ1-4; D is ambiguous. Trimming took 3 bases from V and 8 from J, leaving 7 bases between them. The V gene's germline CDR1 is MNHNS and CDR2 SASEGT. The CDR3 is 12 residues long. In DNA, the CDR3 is TGTGCCAGCAGTGAGCGTGAGGAAAAACTGTTTTTT. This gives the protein CASSEREEKLFF.